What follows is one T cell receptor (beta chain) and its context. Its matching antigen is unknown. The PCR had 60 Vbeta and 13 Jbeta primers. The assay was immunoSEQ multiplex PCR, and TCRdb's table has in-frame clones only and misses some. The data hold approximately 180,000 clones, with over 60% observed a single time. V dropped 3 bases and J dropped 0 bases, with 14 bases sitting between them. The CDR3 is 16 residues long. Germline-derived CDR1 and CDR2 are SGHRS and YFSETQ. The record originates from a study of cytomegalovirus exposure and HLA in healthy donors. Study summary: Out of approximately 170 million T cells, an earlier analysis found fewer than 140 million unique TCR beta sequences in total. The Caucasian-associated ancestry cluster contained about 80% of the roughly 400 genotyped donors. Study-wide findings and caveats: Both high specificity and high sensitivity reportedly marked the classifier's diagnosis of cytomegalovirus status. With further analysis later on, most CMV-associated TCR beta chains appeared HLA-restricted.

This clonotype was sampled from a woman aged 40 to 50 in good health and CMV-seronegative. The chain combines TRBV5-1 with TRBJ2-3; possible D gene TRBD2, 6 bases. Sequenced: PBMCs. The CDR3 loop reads CASSSDLAISTDTQYF. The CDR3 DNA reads TGCGCCAGCAGCTCGGACCTAGCGATAAGCACAGATACGCAGTATTTT.